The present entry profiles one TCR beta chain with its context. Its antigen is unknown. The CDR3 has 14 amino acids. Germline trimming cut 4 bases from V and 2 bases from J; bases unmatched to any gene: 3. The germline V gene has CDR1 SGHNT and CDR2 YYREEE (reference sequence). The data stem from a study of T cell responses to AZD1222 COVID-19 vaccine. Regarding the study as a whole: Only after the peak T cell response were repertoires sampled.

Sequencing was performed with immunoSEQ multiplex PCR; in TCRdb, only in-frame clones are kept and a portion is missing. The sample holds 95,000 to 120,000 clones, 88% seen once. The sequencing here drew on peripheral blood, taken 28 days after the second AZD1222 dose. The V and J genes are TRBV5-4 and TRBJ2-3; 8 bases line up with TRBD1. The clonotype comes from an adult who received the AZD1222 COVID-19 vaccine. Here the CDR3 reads CASSQGALTDTQYF. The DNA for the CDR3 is TGTGCCAGCAGCCAGGGGGCCCTCACAGATACGCAGTATTTT.